This passage covers 2 T cell receptor beta chains from one sample sequenced in a study of blood T cells in healthy people across ages. Together with a sample-barcoded 5' primer, a J-beta primer mix was included in a second PCR lasting roughly 6 to 12 cycles. One entry per CDR3 protein results from TCRdb running MiXCR on the 5' RACE reads. The sample lists 750,000 to 850,000 distinct CDR3 sequences, approximately 25% occurring once. The same specimen was also included in a second study, on T cells of mothers and their children.

The sequencing sample was made of blood. Every receptor here comes from a boy aged 5-17 years in good health.

Only a few counts were recorded for this clonotype. The chain carries TRBV4-1 and TRBJ1-4; D gene ambiguous. Trimming removed 1 base at V and 8 bases at J, with 14 bases between. The V gene's germline CDR1 is MGHRA and CDR2 YSYEKL. The CDR3 sequence is 15 residues long. CDR3 sequence (DNA): TGCGCCAGCAGCCAAGGGGAAGGGAGGAGCGAAAAACTGTTTTTT. Its protein is CASSQGEGRSEKLFF.

This clonotype was counted a few times. The chain combines TRBV28 with TRBJ1-2; D ambiguous. V shed 5 bases and J shed 0 bases, with 4 bases lying between them. CDR1 is MDHEN and CDR2 is SYDVKM in the germline V gene. The CDR3 consists of 12 residues. CDR3 nucleotide sequence: TGTGCCAGCAGTATTGCTAACTATGGCTACACCTTC. It encodes CASSIANYGYTF.